Shown below are 8 T cell receptor beta chains from a single sample sequenced in a study of tissue T cells after allogeneic stem cell transplantation. Clones were read by immunoSEQ multiplex PCR, and TCRdb kept only the in-frame ones, dropping some. Altogether about 43,000 clones are present, 92% being singletons, with the ten largest covering 3.5% to 4%. The specimen was blood, collected before transplantation. Source of these receptors: a woman aged 35 to 69 who later had graft-versus-host disease after an allogeneic stem cell transplant.

The rearrangement links TRBV11-2 to TRBJ2-7, with TRBD2 matching over 14 bases. CDR3 length: 16 residues. V dropped 5 bases and J dropped 2; count of bases not matched to a gene: 5. The germline V gene encodes CDR1 SGHAT and CDR2 FQNNGV. DNA of the CDR3: TGTGCCAGCAGCGCCGCGACTAGCGGGAGGGCCTACGAGCAGTACTTC. It is translated as CASSAATSGRAYEQYF. Drawing the rest from reference TRBV11-2 and TRBJ2-7, the complete variable domain is EAGVAQSPRYKIIEKRQSVAFWCNPISGHATLYWYQQILGQGPKLLIQFQNNGVVDDSQLPKDRFSAERLKGVDSTLKIQPAKLEDSAVYLCASSAATSGRAYEQYFGPGTRLTVT.

The chain's CDR3 is CASSPLKGGTNTGELFF. The CDR3 DNA is TGTGCCAGCAGCCCCCTTAAAGGCGGGACGAACACCGGGGAGCTGTTTTTT. The rearrangement links TRBV7-2 to TRBJ2-2; D possibly corresponds to TRBD2 (6 bases). The germline V and J ends were trimmed by 5 bases and 0 bases, with 16 bases remaining between them. Germline V gene sequence: CDR1 SGHTA, CDR2 FQGNSA. The CDR3 runs to 17 residues.

The chain couples TRBV9 to TRBJ1-1; TRBD1 is a possible D gene (5 bases). The CDR3 contains 15 residues. V shed 0 bases and J shed 5 bases, with 14 bases lying between them. The germline gives CDR1 SGDLS, CDR2 YYNGEE. The CDR3 loop is CASSVVAGKGTEAFF. CDR3 nucleotides: TGTGCCAGCAGCGTAGTGGCAGGGAAGGGGACTGAAGCTTTCTTT.

J is TRBJ1-4 and V is TRBV20-1; no definite D call. The CDR3 is 10 amino acids. CDR1 and CDR2 (germline): DFQATT, SNEGSKA (reference sequence). The V and J ends lost 3 bases and 8 bases respectively, with 4 bases between them. The CDR3 DNA follows: TGCAGTGCTAGCCTCGAAAAACTGTTTTTT. Its translation: CSASLEKLFF.

This sequence joins TRBV21-1 and TRBJ2-7; the table's D gene call, TRBD1, was not cross checked with the DNA. TRBV21-1 is classified as a pseudogene. This CDR3 has 14 residues. The CDR3 sequence: CASIRHRNFYEQYF. In nucleotides, the CDR3 is TGTGCCAGCATCCGACATCGGAATTTTTACGAGCAGTACTTC.

The chain couples TRBV10-3 to TRBJ1-1, with TRBD1 as a possible D gene (6 bases). The V end was cut by 6 bases, the J end by 2 bases, with 10 bases between. The length of the CDR3 is 13 residues. Germline-derived CDR1 and CDR2 are ENHRY and SYGVKD. CDR3 DNA sequence: TGTGCCATCAGCGGACAGCCTAACACTGAAGCTTTCTTT. Translation: CAISGQPNTEAFF.

The V gene is TRBV6-5, the J gene TRBJ2-7; no clear D gene. CDR1 MNHEY and CDR2 SVGAGI come from the germline V gene. The CDR3 covers 14 residues. Trimming left V 7 bases short and J 3 bases short, with 16 bases between. The CDR3 DNA follows: TGTGCCAGCACCGAAGGTACCTGGGACTACGAGCAGTACTTC. Residues: CASTEGTWDYEQYF.

The gene calls are TRBV7-9 and TRBJ1-1; 8 bases are a match to TRBD1. Per the germline V gene, CDR1 is SEHNR and CDR2 is FQNEAQ (reference sequence). This CDR3 is 13 amino acids long. V lost 5 bases to trimming and J lost 8 bases; unmatched junction nucleotides: 7. This CDR3 is CASSEQGAVEAFF. The CDR3 DNA is TGTGCCAGCAGCGAGCAGGGGGCTGTAGAAGCTTTCTTT. The full variable domain, in which reference TRBV7-9 and TRBJ1-1 provide the parts outside the CDR3, is DTGVSQNPRHKITKRGQNVTFRCDPISEHNRLYWYRQTLGQGPEFLTYFQNEAQLEKSRLLSDRFSAERPKGSFSTLEIQRTEQGDSAMYLCASSEQGAVEAFFGQGTRLTVV.